A selection of T cell receptor beta chains follows, all from one sample in a study of shared clonotypes between healthy human individuals. Data came from immunoSEQ multiplex PCR; TCRdb stores just in-frame clones and leaves some out. The data show around 2,000,000 clones, about 93% seen once. Sequenced: naive CD8+ T cells from PBMCs. Every receptor here comes from a young man in good health. Some clones in this sample may be carry-over from other donors' samples. The CDR3 runs from the conserved cysteine through the conserved F or W. The D gene is left open where the match is weak. Size is omitted from some rows. Given values are once, few, many or a class for expanded clones.

d_call	clone_size	v_call	j_call	cdr3_nt	cdr3_aa
.	.	TRBV7-9	TRBJ1-1	TGTGCCAGCAGCTTAGACGACCTACAGGGAGAAACTGAAGCTTTCTTT	CASSLDDLQGETEAFF
TRBD2	.	TRBV4-3	TRBJ2-1	TGCGCCAGCAGCCACCATCCACTAGCGGAGACGGGGAATGAGCAGTTCTTC	CASSHHPLAETGNEQFF
.	.	TRBV19	TRBJ2-1	TGTGCCAGTAGTCCTCTCAAGGGGGGGACTACCCAGTCCTACAATGAGCAGTTCTTC	CASSPLKGGTTQSYNEQFF
TRBD1	.	TRBV19	TRBJ1-2	TGTGCCAGTACCACAGGGGCTCTTGGCTACACCTTC	CASTTGALGYTF
TRBD2	.	TRBV28	TRBJ2-3	TGTGCCAGCAGTTTATTGGGACTAGCGGGCAGTGGGGATACGCAGTATTTT	CASSLLGLAGSGDTQYF
.	once	TRBV4-3	TRBJ2-7	TGCGCCAGCAGCCAAGGGCGGAACTACGAGCAGTACTTC	CASSQGRNYEQYF
.	few	TRBV27	TRBJ1-5	TGTGCCAGCAGTGTACAGGGACCGTTGGTGGGTCAGCCCCAGCATTTT	CASSVQGPLVGQPQHF
.	.	TRBV9	TRBJ1-5	TGTGCCAGCAGCGCGAACCAGGGGCCCCAGCATTTT	CASSANQGPQHF
TRBD1	.	TRBV6-6	TRBJ2-2	TGTGCCAGCAGTTTTTCAGGGGGCTATTTCACCGGGGAGCTGTTTTTT	CASSFSGGYFTGELFF
.	.	TRBV29-1	TRBJ1-2	TGCAGCGTTGCTGGAGCGGCCGGCTACACCTTC	CSVAGAAGYTF
.	.	TRBV10-3	TRBJ1-3	TGTGCCATCAGTGAGTCGGTCTCTGGAAACACCATATATTTT	CAISESVSGNTIYF
.	.	TRBV7-9	TRBJ1-1	TGTGCCAGCAGCTTTTTAGAGTCTACTGAAGCTTTCTTT	CASSFLESTEAFF
.	few	TRBV5-6	TRBJ2-7	TGTGCCAGCAGCTTCTCTGCCTCCTACGAGCAGTACTTC	CASSFSASYEQYF
.	.	TRBV28	TRBJ1-2	TGTGCCAGCAGCCGGGAGGAGTCTAACTATGGCTACACCTTC	CASSREESNYGYTF
TRBD2	.	TRBV6-4	TRBJ2-1	TGTGCCAGCAGTGACTCGGGACTAGCGGGAGGCAATGAGCAGTTCTTC	CASSDSGLAGGNEQFF
.	.	TRBV5-4	TRBJ1-2	TGTGCCAGCAGCTTGGGAGCTGGCCCAAACTATGGCTACACCTTC	CASSLGAGPNYGYTF
.	.	TRBV6-4	TRBJ1-5	TGTGCCAGCCAGGGAGGGGGGGATAAGGGCAATCAGCCCCAGCATTTT	CASQGGGDKGNQPQHF
.	.	TRBV7-9	TRBJ2-1	TGTGCCAGCAGACCTTCGGGGGACAATGAGCAGTTCTTC	CASRPSGDNEQFF
.	.	TRBV19	TRBJ2-6	TGTGCCAGTAGTCATATCTCTGGGGCCAACGTCCTGACTTTC	CASSHISGANVLTF
TRBD2	.	TRBV6-1	TRBJ2-5	TGTGCCAGCAGTGAATTCTCGGGACTAGCGGGAGTCGCCGAGACCCAGTACTTC	CASSEFSGLAGVAETQYF
.	.	TRBV7-8	TRBJ2-3	TGTGCCAGCAGCTACATCACAGATACGCAGTATTTT	CASSYITDTQYF
.	.	TRBV28	TRBJ2-5	TGTGCCAGTAGGCCGGACACCACCCACCCAGAGACCCAGTACTTC	CASRPDTTHPETQYF
.	.	TRBV7-3	TRBJ1-4	TGTGCCAGCAGCTCCCCGGACGGGGGAGGAGAAAAACTGTTTTTT	CASSSPDGGGEKLFF
TRBD2	.	TRBV6-5	TRBJ2-1	TGTGCCAGCAGTCTTCTAGCGGCCTACAATGAGCAGTTCTTC	CASSLLAAYNEQFF
TRBD1	once	TRBV9	TRBJ2-1	TGTGCCAGCAGCGCGACCCGGGACAGGGGGAAGTTAACCTACAATGAGCAGTTCTTC	CASSATRDRGKLTYNEQFF
.	few	TRBV7-9	TRBJ1-3	TGTGCCAGCAGCCCGGTAACAGGGACCTCTGGAAACACCATATATTTT	CASSPVTGTSGNTIYF
TRBD1	few	TRBV4-1	TRBJ1-1	TGCGCCAGCAGCCAAGATTCCGCAGGGGGCATTACTGAAGCTTTCTTT	CASSQDSAGGITEAFF
.	.	TRBV30	TRBJ2-7	TGTGCCTGGAGGGAACAGGGGCGGGGGTACGAGCAGTACTTC	CAWREQGRGYEQYF
TRBD2	.	TRBV4-2	TRBJ2-7	TGTGCCAGCAGCCAAGGAGCGGGAGGCTACGAGCAGTACTTC	CASSQGAGGYEQYF
.	.	TRBV6-1	TRBJ2-4	TGTGCCAGCAGTGAATATGGGATAGCCAAAAACATTCAGTACTTC	CASSEYGIAKNIQYF
.	few	TRBV5-1	TRBJ2-7	TGCGCCAGCAGCTTGGGGACGGGGGCCTACGAGCAGTACTTC	CASSLGTGAYEQYF
.	.	TRBV19	TRBJ2-7	TGTGCCAGCAGAATGGGTGGACAGCACGAGCAGTACTTC	CASRMGGQHEQYF
.	.	TRBV27	TRBJ2-3	TGTGCCAGCAGCTCCCCCAAGCGTCAATTCACAGATACGCAGTATTTT	CASSSPKRQFTDTQYF
TRBD2	.	TRBV10-2	TRBJ2-1	TGCGCCAGCAGTGCTAGCGGGACGTTCTATGAGCAGTTCTTC	CASSASGTFYEQFF
.	.	TRBV10-3	TRBJ2-7	TGTGCCATCAGTGAATTGCTCCACGAGCAGTACTTC	CAISELLHEQYF
.	.	TRBV4-3	TRBJ2-3	TGCGCCAGCAGCCAAGGGGCACCGTCATATGATACGCAGTATTTT	CASSQGAPSYDTQYF
.	.	TRBV18	TRBJ1-1	TGTGCCAGCTCTTCCTCTAGGGGTGGCACTGAAGCTTTCTTT	CASSSSRGGTEAFF
.	once	TRBV6-6	TRBJ1-5	TGTGCCAGCAGTTACCGGAGTCGATTGCAGCCCCAGCATTTT	CASSYRSRLQPQHF
.	.	TRBV9	TRBJ1-1	TGTGCCAGCAGCCCCAATGTTAAGGGACCTAACACTGAAGCTTTCTTT	CASSPNVKGPNTEAFF
.	.	TRBV7-9	TRBJ1-4	TGTGCCAGCAGCTCGATCGGGGCGGATAAACTGTTTTTT	CASSSIGADKLFF
.	.	TRBV14	TRBJ2-3	TGTGCCAGTAGCCTTGGACGGGCAGATACGCAGTATTTT	CASSLGRADTQYF
TRBD1	.	TRBV7-9	TRBJ2-3	TGTGCCAGCAGAGGACAGGGAGAGACAGATACGCAGTATTTT	CASRGQGETDTQYF